These T cell receptor beta chains were read from a single sample in a study of shared clonotypes between healthy human individuals. Clones were read by immunoSEQ multiplex PCR, and TCRdb kept only the in-frame ones, dropping some. The sample gives fewer than 1 million clones, about 96% of which show up once; less than 0.25% is in the top ten. The sample taken for sequencing was naive CD8+ T cells sorted from blood. These receptors all come from a young man in good health. Each CDR3 is given with its conserved first and last residue. Fields, in order: V gene, clone size, J gene, D gene, CDR3 protein, CDR3 DNA. The D gene is left open where the match is weak. Clone size is stated in some rows and not others, as once, few, many or a class when expanded.

V gene: TRBV7-9
clone size: once
J gene: TRBJ2-3
D gene: NA
CDR3 protein: CASSSSRVVDTQYF
CDR3 DNA: TGTGCCAGCAGCTCCAGTCGGGTGGTGGATACGCAGTATTTT

V gene: TRBV2
clone size: NA
J gene: TRBJ2-7
D gene: NA
CDR3 protein: CASSVRVYEQYF
CDR3 DNA: TGTGCCAGCAGTGTAAGGGTTTACGAGCAGTACTTC

V gene: TRBV4-1
clone size: NA
J gene: TRBJ1-2
D gene: NA
CDR3 protein: CASRGDNNYGYTF
CDR3 DNA: TGCGCCAGCAGGGGGGACAATAACTATGGCTACACCTTC

V gene: TRBV6-1
clone size: NA
J gene: TRBJ2-5
D gene: TRBD1
CDR3 protein: CASSEGDRGRETQYF
CDR3 DNA: TGTGCCAGCAGTGAAGGGGACAGGGGGCGTGAGACCCAGTACTTC

V gene: TRBV27
clone size: NA
J gene: TRBJ2-5
D gene: NA
CDR3 protein: CASSLAGLETQYF
CDR3 DNA: TGTGCCAGCAGTTTAGCAGGGTTGGAGACCCAGTACTTC

V gene: TRBV10-1
clone size: NA
J gene: TRBJ2-1
D gene: TRBD2
CDR3 protein: CANHSGPQYNEQFF
CDR3 DNA: TGCGCCAACCATAGCGGGCCCCAATACAATGAGCAGTTCTTC

V gene: TRBV7-8
clone size: NA
J gene: TRBJ2-5
D gene: NA
CDR3 protein: CASSEAREETQYF
CDR3 DNA: TGTGCCAGCAGCGAGGCACGGGAAGAGACCCAGTACTTC

V gene: TRBV10-3
clone size: NA
J gene: TRBJ2-7
D gene: NA
CDR3 protein: CAISHQGFNYEQYF
CDR3 DNA: TGTGCCATCAGCCATCAGGGGTTCAACTACGAGCAGTACTTC

V gene: TRBV28
clone size: NA
J gene: TRBJ2-7
D gene: TRBD1
CDR3 protein: CASRPDRGNGYEQYF
CDR3 DNA: TGTGCCAGCAGGCCAGACAGGGGTAACGGCTACGAGCAGTACTTC

V gene: TRBV11-3
clone size: NA
J gene: TRBJ2-7
D gene: TRBD2
CDR3 protein: CASSPVTSGSSYEQYF
CDR3 DNA: TGTGCCAGCAGCCCGGTGACTAGCGGTTCTTCCTACGAGCAGTACTTC

V gene: TRBV27
clone size: NA
J gene: TRBJ1-1
D gene: NA
CDR3 protein: CASSLQGSPNTEAFF
CDR3 DNA: TGTGCCAGCAGTTTACAGGGTTCCCCGAACACTGAAGCTTTCTTT

V gene: TRBV4-1
clone size: NA
J gene: TRBJ2-1
D gene: NA
CDR3 protein: CASSQGRGSNVYEQFF
CDR3 DNA: TGCGCCAGCAGCCAAGGTCGGGGCTCTAATGTGTATGAGCAGTTCTTC

V gene: TRBV9
clone size: NA
J gene: TRBJ2-1
D gene: NA
CDR3 protein: CASSASQVEDEQFF
CDR3 DNA: TGTGCCAGCAGCGCTTCACAGGTTGAGGATGAGCAGTTCTTC

V gene: TRBV6-1
clone size: NA
J gene: TRBJ2-6
D gene: NA
CDR3 protein: CASRERSGANVLTF
CDR3 DNA: TGTGCCAGCAGAGAGCGCTCTGGGGCCAACGTCCTGACTTTC

V gene: TRBV9
clone size: NA
J gene: TRBJ2-6
D gene: NA
CDR3 protein: CASSGSSGANVLTF
CDR3 DNA: TGTGCCAGCAGCGGGAGCTCTGGGGCCAACGTCCTGACTTTC

V gene: TRBV6-6
clone size: NA
J gene: TRBJ1-5
D gene: NA
CDR3 protein: CASVGSNQPQHF
CDR3 DNA: TGTGCCAGCGTCGGGAGCAATCAGCCCCAGCATTTT

V gene: TRBV9
clone size: NA
J gene: TRBJ2-3
D gene: TRBD2
CDR3 protein: CASSPRLAGAGNTQYF
CDR3 DNA: TGTGCCAGCAGCCCACGACTAGCGGGAGCTGGGAATACGCAGTATTTT

V gene: TRBV7-9
clone size: NA
J gene: TRBJ1-4
D gene: NA
CDR3 protein: CASSSPFSNEKLFF
CDR3 DNA: TGTGCCAGCAGCTCTCCCTTCTCTAATGAAAAACTGTTTTTT

V gene: TRBV4-1
clone size: NA
J gene: TRBJ2-5
D gene: NA
CDR3 protein: CASSQDTRLGVQETQYF
CDR3 DNA: TGCGCCAGCAGCCAAGACACTAGATTGGGGGTACAAGAGACCCAGTACTTC

V gene: TRBV2
clone size: NA
J gene: TRBJ1-1
D gene: NA
CDR3 protein: CASSEAGGRTEAFF
CDR3 DNA: TGTGCCAGCAGTGAAGCAGGGGGGCGAACTGAAGCTTTCTTT

V gene: TRBV28
clone size: NA
J gene: TRBJ1-2
D gene: NA
CDR3 protein: CASSLLDSRSYGYTF
CDR3 DNA: TGTGCCAGCAGTTTACTTGACAGCCGATCCTATGGCTACACCTTC

V gene: TRBV11-2
clone size: NA
J gene: TRBJ2-3
D gene: NA
CDR3 protein: CASSLEFTDTQYF
CDR3 DNA: TGTGCCAGCAGCTTAGAATTCACAGATACGCAGTATTTT

V gene: TRBV5-1
clone size: NA
J gene: TRBJ2-7
D gene: NA
CDR3 protein: CASTFRGRGLSYEQYF
CDR3 DNA: TGCGCCAGCACCTTTCGTGGCAGGGGCCTCTCCTACGAGCAGTACTTC

V gene: TRBV27
clone size: NA
J gene: TRBJ2-7
D gene: TRBD2
CDR3 protein: CASSSTSGSVYEQYF
CDR3 DNA: TGTGCCAGCAGTAGTACTAGCGGGAGCGTCTACGAGCAGTACTTC

V gene: TRBV13
clone size: NA
J gene: TRBJ2-1
D gene: TRBD2
CDR3 protein: CASSLGPLAGGPYNEQFF
CDR3 DNA: TGTGCCAGCAGCTTAGGACCCCTAGCGGGAGGGCCCTACAATGAGCAGTTCTTC

V gene: TRBV6-5
clone size: NA
J gene: TRBJ2-7
D gene: NA
CDR3 protein: CASSFTGIGSYEQYF
CDR3 DNA: TGTGCCAGCAGTTTCACAGGGATCGGATCCTACGAGCAGTACTTC

V gene: TRBV7-9
clone size: NA
J gene: TRBJ2-1
D gene: NA
CDR3 protein: CASSLTLSAEQFF
CDR3 DNA: TGTGCCAGCAGCTTAACCCTATCGGCTGAGCAGTTCTTC

V gene: TRBV7-9
clone size: once
J gene: TRBJ2-6
D gene: NA
CDR3 protein: CASSHAGSELSGANVLTF
CDR3 DNA: TGTGCCAGCAGCCACGCGGGGTCCGAGCTGTCTGGGGCCAACGTCCTGACTTTC

V gene: TRBV28
clone size: NA
J gene: TRBJ1-5
D gene: NA
CDR3 protein: CASSDSKGVLVNQPQHF
CDR3 DNA: TGTGCCAGCAGTGATTCAAAGGGGGTGTTGGTCAATCAGCCCCAGCATTTT

V gene: TRBV29-1
clone size: NA
J gene: TRBJ1-3
D gene: NA
CDR3 protein: CSVVGSGNTIYF
CDR3 DNA: TGCAGCGTTGTGGGCTCTGGAAACACCATATATTTT

V gene: TRBV6-6
clone size: NA
J gene: TRBJ2-3
D gene: TRBD2
CDR3 protein: CASSYSSGTDTQYF
CDR3 DNA: TGTGCCAGCAGTTACTCTAGCGGGACAGATACGCAGTATTTT

V gene: TRBV2
clone size: NA
J gene: TRBJ1-1
D gene: NA
CDR3 protein: CASPLRGGTEAFF
CDR3 DNA: TGTGCCAGCCCACTTCGAGGGGGCACTGAAGCTTTCTTT

V gene: TRBV19
clone size: NA
J gene: TRBJ1-5
D gene: NA
CDR3 protein: CASSAAAYSNQPQHF
CDR3 DNA: TGTGCCAGTAGTGCGGCAGCTTATAGCAATCAGCCCCAGCATTTT

V gene: TRBV7-9
clone size: NA
J gene: TRBJ2-5
D gene: NA
CDR3 protein: CASSPRGPGRETQYF
CDR3 DNA: TGTGCCAGCAGCCCCCGGGGCCCGGGTCGTGAGACCCAGTACTTC

V gene: TRBV27
clone size: once
J gene: TRBJ1-5
D gene: NA
CDR3 protein: CASSTTNQPQHF
CDR3 DNA: TGTGCCAGCAGTACGACTAATCAGCCCCAGCATTTT

V gene: TRBV11-3
clone size: NA
J gene: TRBJ2-3
D gene: TRBD2
CDR3 protein: CASSKGSEGLAAHTQYF
CDR3 DNA: TGTGCCAGCAGCAAAGGATCAGAAGGACTAGCGGCCCATACGCAGTATTTT

V gene: TRBV28
clone size: once
J gene: TRBJ2-7
D gene: NA
CDR3 protein: CASSTRVAAYEQYF
CDR3 DNA: TGTGCCAGCAGTACCCGGGTAGCGGCCTACGAGCAGTACTTC